Here is one T cell receptor beta chain with its context. TCRdb reprocessed the RT-PCR reads with MiXCR, giving one entry per CDR3 protein. Altogether fewer than 800,000 distinct CDR3 sequences are present, approximately 14% being singletons, with the ten largest covering 3.6%. The CDR3 runs 15 residues. V shed 5 bases and J shed 4 bases, with 14 bases lying between them. The germline CDR1 and CDR2 sequences are MDHEN and SYDVKM. J is TRBJ2-2 and V is TRBV28, with D tentatively TRBD2 (7 bases). The sequenced sample was memory CD4+ T cells from blood. The TCR sequence derives from a female donor in good health, serving as a healthy control. The chain's CDR3 is CASSGGGARTGELFF. The CDR3 nucleotides read TGTGCCAGCAGTGGTGGGGGGGCACGCACCGGGGAGCTGTTTTTT.